One and the same sample provided the 23 T cell receptor beta chains below, sequenced in a study of blood T cell repertoires in COVID-19. Clones were read by immunoSEQ multiplex PCR, and TCRdb kept only the in-frame ones, dropping some. Of about 100,000 clones in the sample, approximately 90% were seen once. Material for sequencing was peripheral blood. The receptors here all came from a man aged 55 to 70 with acute or convalescent COVID-19.

This chain joins TRBV3-1 (or the pseudogene TRBV3-2) and TRBJ1-4, with 7 bases aligning to TRBD1. CDR1 and CDR2 from the germline V gene are LGHDT and YNNKEL (reference sequence). The CDR3 is 16 residues long. V shed 4 bases and J 1 base; nucleotides not matched to a gene: 6. CDR3 coding DNA: TGTGCCAGCAGCCTCGACAGGGCGGGAACTAATGAAAAACTGTTTTTT. Its translation is CASSLDRAGTNEKLFF.

The chain uses TRBV6-1 and TRBJ2-1, with a tentative D call TRBD1 (6 bases). V shed 7 bases and J shed 2 bases, with 15 bases lying between them. This CDR3 comprises 15 residues. Germline CDR1 is MNHNS and CDR2 is SASEGT. For the CDR3, the DNA is TGTGCCAGCATTCCCACAGGGTTCCCCTACAATGAGCAGTTCTTC. It translates to CASIPTGFPYNEQFF.

The gene calls are TRBV7-3 and TRBJ2-2, with 7 nucleotides matching TRBD1. V was pared by 5 bases and J by 6 bases, with 9 bases of the junction left unmatched. Germline V gene data show CDR1 as SGHTA and CDR2 as FQGTGA. This CDR3 has 15 amino acids. CDR3 sequence: CASSVTGLNAGELFF. In DNA, the CDR3 is TGTGCCAGCAGCGTGACAGGGTTGAATGCCGGGGAGCTGTTTTTT. Filled out from reference TRBV7-3 and TRBJ2-2, the complete variable domain reads GAGVSQTPSNKVTEKGKYVELRCDPISGHTALYWYRQSLGQGPEFLIYFQGTGAADDSGLPNDRFFAVRPEGSVSTLKIQRTERGDSAVYLCASSVTGLNAGELFFGEGSRLTVL.

This rearrangement joins TRBV30 to TRBJ2-5, with D perhaps TRBD1 (5 bases). V lost 2 bases and J lost 1, with 14 bases in between. This CDR3 region has 15 residues. Per germline, CDR1 GTSNPN and CDR2 SVGIG (reference sequence). The CDR3 DNA is TGTGCCTGGAGTTCCCCTGGGGCCCTCCAAGAGACCCAGTACTTC. The encoded protein is CAWSSPGALQETQYF. Full variable domain (outside the CDR3, taken from reference TRBV30 and TRBJ2-5): SQTIHQWPATLVQPVGSPLSLECTVEGTSNPNLYWYRQAAGRGLQLLFYSVGIGQISSEVPQNLSASRPQDRQFILSSKKLLLSDSGFYLCAWSSPGALQETQYFGPGTRLLVL.

The chain joins TRBV7-2 to TRBJ1-4; the match to TRBD1 covers 9 bases. Per germline, CDR1 SGHTA and CDR2 FQGNSA. V lost 4 bases and J lost 11; bases outside the gene matches: 11. The length of the CDR3 is 15 residues. The chain's CDR3 is CASSSSSGTGQKLFF. CDR3 bases: TGTGCCAGCAGCTCTTCCTCCGGGACAGGGCAGAAACTGTTTTTT.

This clone has more than one count but fewer than ten. The chain employs TRBV6-1 and TRBJ1-5; D unresolved. The CDR3 length is 14 residues. The V gene lost 1 base and the J gene lost 1 base, with 5 bases spanning the gap. The V gene's germline CDR1 is MNHNS and CDR2 SASEGT. The CDR3 reads CASSEVGSNQPQHF. The CDR3 bases are TGTGCCAGCAGTGAAGTGGGCAGCAATCAGCCCCAGCATTTT.

The chain is built from TRBV18 and TRBJ1-1; TRBD1 might be the D (5 bases). V lost 5 bases and J lost 1, with 17 bases in between. The CDR3 is made up of 16 amino acids. Germline V CDR1 and CDR2: KGHSH, LQKENI. CDR3 loop: CASSATGTGRNTEAFF. The CDR3, as DNA: TGTGCCAGCTCAGCCACCGGGACTGGGCGGAACACTGAAGCTTTCTTT.

This clone was counted once. This rearrangement joins TRBV7-9 to TRBJ2-7, with 10 bases aligning to TRBD1. The germline gives CDR1 SEHNR, CDR2 FQNEAQ (reference sequence). After removal of 5 bases from V and 5 bases from J, the junction contained 6 bases not matched to a gene. The CDR3 has 14 residues. This chain's CDR3 is CASSRRQGAHEQYF. CDR3 sequence (DNA): TGTGCCAGCAGCCGCCGACAGGGGGCCCACGAGCAGTACTTC.

V usage is TRBV11-2 and J usage is TRBJ1-3, with 7 bases lining up with TRBD1. The trim removed 4 bases at V and 0 bases at J, leaving 9 bases unmatched. Germline V gives CDR1 SGHAT, CDR2 FQNNGV. The CDR3 is 17 amino acids. CDR3 nucleotides: TGTGCCAGCAGCTCTATGGACAGGAGGAGCTCTGGAAACACCATATATTTT. Translating it yields CASSSMDRRSSGNTIYF.

This chain links TRBV12-5 with TRBJ2-2; a possible D gene is TRBD1 (5 bases). V was shortened by 5 bases and J by 6 bases, with 7 bases between the two germline ends. Germline assignment: CDR1 LGHNT and CDR2 FRNRAP. The CDR3 is 12 residues long. CDR3 nucleotides: TGTGCTAGTGGTCAAGGGGCCGGGGAGCTGTTTTTT. This translates into CASGQGAGELFF.

The rearrangement links TRBV21-1 to TRBJ2-7; the D segment call TRBD1 is taken from the table without a DNA check. TRBV21-1 is assigned pseudogene status. The CDR3 is made up of 17 amino acids. The CDR3, as DNA: TGTGCCAGCAGCAAGCCCTGTTTGTGCCGGGACAGATACGAGCAGTACGTC. Its protein product is CASSKPCLCRDRYEQYV.

The V and J genes are TRBV28 and TRBJ1-3; TRBD1 matches 7 bases. Germline CDR1 MDHEN, CDR2 SYDVKM. The CDR3 loop spans 14 amino acids. With V trimmed by 4 bases and J by 2 bases, 2 bases remained unmatched. CDR3 amino acids: CASSYRGAGNTIYF. CDR3 DNA sequence: TGTGCCAGCAGTTACAGGGGAGCTGGAAACACCATATATTTT.

The rearrangement uses TRBV5-8 and TRBJ2-1; 11 bases line up with TRBD2. V dropped 3 bases and J dropped 0; count of bases not matched to a gene: 11. The CDR3 runs to 19 residues. CDR1 is SGHTS, CDR2 YDEGEE, per germline. CDR3 loop: CASSSYSGGVLSSYNEQFF. The CDR3 bases are TGTGCCAGCAGCTCCTATAGCGGGGGGGTGCTTAGCTCCTACAATGAGCAGTTCTTC.

This clone has just one count. The genes are TRBV15 and TRBJ2-7; 7 nucleotides align to TRBD1. Germline values: CDR1 LNHNV, CDR2 YYDKDF (reference sequence). V lost 5 bases and J lost 6; bases outside the gene matches: 10. This CDR3 region has 14 residues. CDR3 in DNA: TGTGCCACCAGCGGAATAGACAGGGCCTCCGAGCAGTACTTC. This sequence encodes CATSGIDRASEQYF.

As DNA, the CDR3 is TGTGCCAGCAGTGAGGCGGACACCGGGGAGCTGTTTTTT. This gives the protein CASSEADTGELFF. This rearrangement joins TRBV6-4 to TRBJ2-2, with unresolved D. CDR1 and CDR2 from the germline V gene are MRHNA and SNTAGT. The CDR3 loop spans 13 amino acids. Trimming cost V 3 bases and J 3 bases, with 5 bases left between them.

CDR3 sequence: CASSLVFGQGSNEQFF. CDR3 nucleotide sequence: TGTGCCAGCAGCTTAGTCTTCGGACAGGGCTCCAATGAGCAGTTCTTC. The chain couples TRBV7-6 to TRBJ2-1; 8 bases map to TRBD1. CDR3 size: 16 residues. Germline CDR1 reads SGHVS; CDR2 reads FNYEAQ. V dropped 1 base and J dropped 6; count of bases not matched to a gene: 8.

The gene calls are TRBV2 and TRBJ2-6; TRBD1 is a possible D gene (6 bases). The germline V gene has CDR1 SNHLY and CDR2 FYNNEI. The V end lost 6 bases, the J end lost 0 bases, and 12 bases lay between the germline ends. This CDR3 has 16 amino acids. The CDR3 loop is CASSLSRGSGANVLTF. The CDR3, as DNA: TGTGCCAGCAGCTTATCCAGGGGCTCTGGGGCCAACGTCCTGACTTTC.

This sequence joins TRBV6-5 and TRBJ2-4; weak D call: TRBD2 (6 bases). Per germline, CDR1 MNHEY and CDR2 SVGAGI. The CDR3 covers 15 residues. Between the trimmed V and J ends, which lost 6 bases and 7 bases, there was a span of 19 bases. This CDR3 is CASSNQGLPNNIQYF. CDR3 bases: TGTGCCAGCAGCAACCAAGGACTACCTAATAACATTCAGTACTTC.

V and J are TRBV6-5 and TRBJ1-2, with 7 bases fitting TRBD1. Unmatched junction bases numbered 5, after V lost 2 bases and J lost 5 bases. The CDR3 extends over 14 amino acids. Per germline, CDR1 MNHEY and CDR2 SVGAGI. CDR3 sequence: CASSYRQGGYGYTF. The DNA of the CDR3 is TGTGCCAGCAGTTACCGGCAGGGGGGATATGGCTACACCTTC.

The genes are TRBV7-9 and TRBJ2-6, with D unresolved. V lost 6 bases and J lost 6, with 24 bases in between. In germline, CDR1 is SEHNR, CDR2 FQNEAQ (reference sequence). The CDR3 runs to 18 residues. For the CDR3, the DNA is TGTGCCAGCAGGTATCCTCCCGGTACCGACTTCGAGGCCAACGTCCTGACTTTC. Its translation is CASRYPPGTDFEANVLTF.

The V and J genes are TRBV11-2 and TRBJ1-2, with a possible D match to TRBD1 (5 bases). The CDR3 runs 15 residues. Between the trimmed V and J ends, which lost 0 bases and 5 bases, there was a span of 13 bases. Germline loops: CDR1 SGHAT, CDR2 FQNNGV. DNA of the CDR3: TGTGCCAGCAGCTTAGATCGCAGGGCGAGATATGGCTACACCTTC. It codes for CASSLDRRARYGYTF.

The genes are TRBV5-1 and TRBJ2-2, with 7 positions matching TRBD1. The CDR3 has 21 residues. Germline CDR1 reads SGHRS; CDR2 reads YFSETQ. The junction had 22 bases not matched to a gene; V was cut back by 4 bases and J by 1 base. The CDR3 DNA reads TGCGCCAGCAGCCGCCGCGTTGGTCACAGTTCCGGGACAGTGAACACCGGGGAGCTGTTTTTT. It translates to CASSRRVGHSSGTVNTGELFF. The whole variable domain, remainder taken from reference TRBV5-1 and TRBJ2-2, is KAGVTQTPRYLIKTRGQQVTLSCSPISGHRSVSWYQQTPGQGLQFLFEYFSETQRNKGNFPGRFSGRQFSNSRSEMNVSTLELGDSALYLCASSRRVGHSSGTVNTGELFFGEGSRLTVL.

This chain connects TRBV19 to TRBJ1-5, with D possibly TRBD1 on 6 matching bases. The germline V gene encodes CDR1 LNHDA and CDR2 SQIVND (reference sequence). Trimming took off 3 bases at V and 4 bases at J, with 10 bases between the two ends. This CDR3 is built from 14 residues. The DNA for the CDR3 is TGTGCCAGTAGTATTTCGCAGGGGAATCAGCCCCAGCATTTT. As protein: CASSISQGNQPQHF.